The rows below give T cell receptor beta chains drawn from one sample of a study of blood T cell repertoires in COVID-19. Only in-frame clones appear in the TCRdb table, and some are missing; sequencing was by immunoSEQ multiplex PCR. The sample has about 36,000 clones, around 80% seen once; the top ten hold 16%. The sequenced material came from peripheral blood. All receptors come from a man aged 65-85 years with acute or convalescent COVID-19. CDR3s include the opening cysteine and the closing phenylalanine or tryptophan. The D gene is left open where the match is weak. A row's size may be missing; if present it is once, few, many or a size class.

d_gene	v_gene	j_gene	abundance	len	CDR3nt	CDR3aa
TRBD1	TRBV3-1/TRBV3-2	TRBJ1-6	few	16	TGTGCCAGCAGCCAAACAGGGGGCACCTATAATTCACCCCTCCACTTT	CASSQTGGTYNSPLHF
.	TRBV9	TRBJ2-7	.	17	TGTGCCAGCAGCGTGGCAGTTGGGGCACAGGGCGGGTACGAGCAGTACTTC	CASSVAVGAQGGYEQYF
.	TRBV9	TRBJ2-2	.	13	TGTGCCAGCAGCGAGAGTTACACCGGGGAGCTGTTTTTT	CASSESYTGELFF
TRBD2	TRBV19	TRBJ2-2	.	18	TGTGCCAGTAGTATAGACGGACTAGCGGGAGGGTCCACCGGGGAGCTGTTTTTT	CASSIDGLAGGSTGELFF
TRBD2	TRBV13	TRBJ2-7	.	17	TGTGCCAGCAGCTCTACCGGGACTAGCCGCCGCTCGAGCGAGCAGTACTTC	CASSSTGTSRRSSEQYF
.	TRBV6-5	TRBJ1-1	.	14	TGTGCCAGCAGCGCAGATCGGGGGGACACTGAAGCTTTCTTT	CASSADRGDTEAFF
TRBD1	TRBV5-1	TRBJ1-1	.	15	TGCGCCAGTCTTGCTCCCGGGACAGGGGAGAATGAAGCTTTCTTT	CASLAPGTGENEAFF
TRBD2	TRBV20-1	TRBJ2-1	.	10	TGTGCTAGCGGGAACAATGAGCAGTTCTTC	CASGNNEQFF
.	TRBV12-3/TRBV12-4	TRBJ1-2	.	13	TGTGCCAGCAGCCTCGGACAAAAAATCGGCTACACCTTC	CASSLGQKIGYTF
TRBD1	TRBV6-2/TRBV6-3	TRBJ2-7	.	14	TGTGCCAGCAGTTTACAGGGGGCGCGATACGAGCAGTACTTC	CASSLQGARYEQYF
TRBD1	TRBV29-1	TRBJ1-1	.	13	TGCAGCGCTACGACAGGGGGAAACACTGAAGCTTTCTTT	CSATTGGNTEAFF
.	TRBV10-2	TRBJ2-1	.	14	TGCGCCAGCAGTGATAGCGCTCTCTACAATGAGCAGTTCTTC	CASSDSALYNEQFF
TRBD2	TRBV18	TRBJ2-5	.	17	TGTGCCAGCTCACAAACCAATGGCGGGAGGGCCAGAGAGACCCAGTACTTC	CASSQTNGGRARETQYF
TRBD2	TRBV7-2	TRBJ2-7	.	15	TGTGCCAGCAGCTCCCAAGCGGGAGGCGGCTACGAGCAGTACTTC	CASSSQAGGGYEQYF
.	TRBV6-5	TRBJ2-5	.	14	TGTGCCAGCAGCCACGGGGGAACAAAAGAGACCCAGTACTTC	CASSHGGTKETQYF
.	TRBV18	TRBJ2-3	once	13	TGTGCCAGCTCAAACAGGGTTTCAGATACGCAGTATTTT	CASSNRVSDTQYF
.	TRBV2	TRBJ2-7	few	13	TGTGCCAGCAGTGAAGCCGCGGGGTACGAGCAGTACTTC	CASSEAAGYEQYF